This T cell receptor (beta chain) stems from a study of T-cell memory formation after mild COVID-19. This clonotype was counted at least ten times. What it recognizes is unknown. Findings and limits, study-wide: Later expanders leaned toward CD4+, whereas clones contracting from day 15 to 85 were balanced CD4/CD8.

Each CDR3 protein gets one entry after TCRdb re-called the 5' RACE reads with MiXCR. This sample yields approximately 150,000 distinct CDR3 sequences, of which roughly 15% are seen a single time; 14% belongs to the top ten. This CDR3 comprises 15 residues. CDR1 and CDR2 (germline): SGHAT, FQNNGV. Trimming left V 8 bases short and J 0 bases short, with 14 bases between. J is TRBJ2-1 and V is TRBV11-2, with D tentatively TRBD2 (6 bases). The sample was PBMCs or a T cell subset sorted from them (not recorded which). The source of this sequence is an adult woman who had mild COVID-19 (a few samples of this study predate the infection). Cell type and time point are not known. The CDR3: CASLEGFSSYNEQFF. CDR3 DNA: TGTGCCAGCTTGGAGGGCTTTAGCTCCTACAATGAGCAGTTCTTC.